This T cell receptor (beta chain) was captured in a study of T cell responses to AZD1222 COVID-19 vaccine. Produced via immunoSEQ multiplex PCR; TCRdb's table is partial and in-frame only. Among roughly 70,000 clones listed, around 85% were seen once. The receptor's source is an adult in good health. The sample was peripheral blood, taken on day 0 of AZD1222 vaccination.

The CDR3 sequence: CASSTDTQYF. The CDR3 DNA follows: TGTGCCAGCAGTACAGATACGCAGTATTTT. The J gene is TRBJ2-3, the V gene TRBV2, with D unresolved. CDR1 and CDR2 from the germline V gene are SNHLY and FYNNEI. The CDR3 has 10 amino acids. V was shortened by 5 bases and J by 3 bases, with 0 bases between the two germline ends. Full variable domain (rest looked up from reference TRBV2 and TRBJ2-3): EPEVTQTPSHQVTQMGQEVILRCVPISNHLYFYWYRQILGQKVEFLVSFYNNEISEKSEIFDDQFSVERPDGSNFTLKIRSTKLEDSAMYFCASSTDTQYFGPGTRLTVL.